The 25 T cell receptor beta chains in this list originate from one sample, sequenced in a study of blood T cell repertoires in COVID-19 (dated by TCRdb to about 2020). Receptors were amplified or captured by the immunoSEQ multiplex PCR assay. TCRdb limited this immuneACCESS table to in-frame rearrangements with V and J called. A share of clones is missing; checked studies link under half to unresolved V genes, and the rest is unexplained. The sample includes 250,000 to 300,000 clones, with roughly 90% observed a single time. The leading ten clones occupy about 2.2% of the sample. The specimen sequenced was peripheral blood. All receptors derive from a woman in her twenties or thirties with COVID-19, enrolled during active disease.

This chain connects TRBV6-5 to TRBJ2-4; D may be TRBD1 (5 bases). This CDR3 spans 16 amino acids. The V end was cut by 4 bases, the J end by 1 base, with 14 bases between. The germline V gene has CDR1 MNHEY and CDR2 SVGAGI. The CDR3 loop reads CASSWGGSRAKNIQYF. The CDR3 DNA is TGTGCCAGCAGTTGGGGCGGATCCAGGGCCAAAAACATTCAGTACTTC.

The genes are TRBV2 and TRBJ2-5; D is possibly TRBD2 (5 bases). The CDR3 loop spans 13 amino acids. Deletions cut 3 bases from V and 5 bases from J, with 10 bases between. Germline CDR1 reads SNHLY; CDR2 reads FYNNEI. The CDR3 loop reads CASSEEVRETQYF. The CDR3, as DNA: TGTGCCAGCAGTGAGGAGGTGAGGGAGACCCAGTACTTC.

For the CDR3, the DNA is TGCGCCAGCAGCTTGGGGACGGACTACTCCAAGTACGAGCAGTACTTC. Residues: CASSLGTDYSKYEQYF. The chain couples TRBV5-1 to TRBJ2-7; perhaps TRBD2 as D (6 bases). Germline CDR1 SGHRS, CDR2 YFSETQ. Trimming took off 0 bases at V and 4 bases at J, with 17 bases between the two ends. The CDR3 contains 16 residues.

The rearrangement joins TRBV2 to TRBJ1-6, with D possibly being TRBD1 (6 bases). The V end lost 5 bases, the J end lost 7 bases, and 15 bases lay between the germline ends. Germline V gene data show CDR1 as SNHLY and CDR2 as FYNNEI. CDR3 size: 15 residues. CDR3 protein: CASSRGAGTNSPLHF. CDR3 in DNA: TGTGCCAGCAGTCGGGGGGCGGGCACCAATTCACCCCTCCACTTT.

This clone was observed a single time. This chain uses TRBV12-3 or TRBV12-4 with TRBJ2-7, with a weak D call TRBD1 (6 bases). The CDR3 is made up of 13 amino acids. The germline V and J ends were trimmed by 2 bases and 3 bases, with 8 bases remaining between them. The CDR3 loop is CASSLTGFYEQYF. Here the CDR3 DNA reads TGTGCCAGCAGTTTAACAGGGTTCTACGAGCAGTACTTC.

The chain recombines TRBV13 with TRBJ2-1; 12 nucleotides match TRBD2. This CDR3 has 16 residues. V lost 4 bases to trimming and J lost 6 bases; unmatched junction nucleotides: 7. Germline-derived CDR1 and CDR2 are PRHDT and FYEKMQ (reference sequence). CDR3 amino acids: CASSSPSGRAANEQFF. CDR3 coding DNA: TGTGCCAGCAGCTCTCCTAGCGGGAGGGCCGCCAATGAGCAGTTCTTC.

This chain uses TRBV19 with TRBJ2-7, with 8 nucleotides matching TRBD1. Germline V CDR1 and CDR2: LNHDA, SQIVND (reference sequence). This CDR3 contains 12 residues. The V segment lost 5 bases and the J segment 6 bases; nucleotides outside the gene matches: 3. The CDR3, as DNA: TGTGCCAGTAGTTTCCAGGGGGCCGAGCAGTACTTC. Encoded protein: CASSFQGAEQYF.

The chain links TRBV5-1 to TRBJ2-7, with 7 positions matching TRBD2. V was clipped by 3 bases and J by 3 bases; unmatched bases: 6. CDR3 size: 14 residues. CDR1 and CDR2 from the germline V gene are SGHRS and YFSETQ. The CDR3 nucleotides read TGCGCCAGCAGCTCCCGGGACTACGGCTACGAGCAGTACTTC. Its protein is CASSSRDYGYEQYF. The variable domain in full, completed from reference TRBV5-1 and TRBJ2-7, reads KAGVTQTPRYLIKTRGQQVTLSCSPISGHRSVSWYQQTPGQGLQFLFEYFSETQRNKGNFPGRFSGRQFSNSRSEMNVSTLELGDSALYLCASSSRDYGYEQYFGPGTRLTVT.

The chain combines TRBV4-2 with TRBJ1-1; possible D gene TRBD1, 6 bases. The V gene's germline CDR1 is LGHNA and CDR2 YNFKEQ. With 3 bases removed from V and 4 bases from J, the gap between germline ends came to 15 bases. This CDR3 spans 15 amino acids. The CDR3, as DNA: TGTGCCAGCAGCCACAACAGGGTATTGCGCACTGAAGCTTTCTTT. Its protein is CASSHNRVLRTEAFF.

The chain joins TRBV29-1 to TRBJ2-6; D perhaps matches TRBD1 (6 bases). This CDR3 spans 16 amino acids. V lost 6 bases and J 0 bases, leaving 15 bases between the germline ends. Germline assignment: CDR1 SQVTM and CDR2 ANQGSEA. In nucleotides, the CDR3 is TGCAGCGTGGCCCTTGGACAGCTCTCTGGGGCCAACGTCCTGACTTTC. This sequence encodes CSVALGQLSGANVLTF.

The chain has TRBV4-2 and TRBJ2-1, with D possibly TRBD2 on 5 matching bases. Germline values: CDR1 LGHNA, CDR2 YNFKEQ. V lost 0 bases to trimming and J lost 7 bases, with 10 bases between them. This CDR3 contains 14 residues. Written as DNA, the CDR3 is TGTGCCAGCAGCCAAGAAGCGGCGAGTAATGAGCAGTTCTTC. This translates into CASSQEAASNEQFF.

This clone showed up just a few times. The chain uses TRBV2 and TRBJ2-7, with a tentative D call TRBD1 (6 bases). Trimming took 8 bases from V and 13 from J, leaving 21 bases between them. The germline V gene encodes CDR1 SNHLY and CDR2 FYNNEI. The CDR3 is 12 residues long. The CDR3 here is CASLQFGQTTYF. Here the CDR3 DNA reads TGTGCCAGCCTACAATTCGGACAGACCACTTACTTC.

The chain joins TRBV6-5 to TRBJ2-1; D gene ambiguous. The CDR3 consists of 12 residues. V lost 6 bases and J lost 4, with 7 bases in between. Germline V CDR1 and CDR2: MNHEY, SVGAGI. DNA for the CDR3: TGTGCCAGCAGGGCCCAGTACAATGAGCAGTTCTTC. Amino acids: CASRAQYNEQFF.

V usage is TRBV4-1 and J usage is TRBJ2-2, with TRBD1 matching 8 bases. CDR1 is MGHRA, CDR2 YSYEKL, per germline. J lost 6 bases, V lost 4 bases, and 19 bases had no gene match. The CDR3 length is 19 residues. As DNA, the CDR3 is TGCGCCAGCAGCCGAAGGATCGGGACAGGTGGGGAGTTTGCCGGGGAGCTGTTTTTT. It codes for CASSRRIGTGGEFAGELFF.

This chain uses TRBV6-5 with TRBJ2-1; 8 nucleotides line up with TRBD2. The germline V gene has CDR1 MNHEY and CDR2 SVGAGI. The junction had 5 bases not matched to a gene; V was cut back by 6 bases and J by 4 bases. The CDR3 is 14 amino acids. This CDR3 is CASSRSGAYNEQFF. The CDR3 region has the DNA TGTGCCAGCAGCCGTAGCGGGGCTTACAATGAGCAGTTCTTC.

The V and J genes are TRBV4-1 and TRBJ1-5, with D perhaps matching TRBD1 (5 bases). With 4 bases removed from V and 0 bases from J, the gap between germline ends came to 13 bases. The CDR3 sequence is 16 residues long. Germline CDR1 is MGHRA and CDR2 is YSYEKL. The CDR3 loop reads CASSPGAGYSNQPQHF. The CDR3 DNA reads as TGCGCCAGCAGCCCGGGAGCAGGGTATAGCAATCAGCCCCAGCATTTT.

This chain uses TRBV2 with TRBJ1-1; D may be TRBD1 (5 bases). Germline V lookup: CDR1 SNHLY, CDR2 FYNNEI. The CDR3 spans 15 residues. Trimming left V 4 bases short and J 1 base short, with 13 bases between. Here the CDR3 reads CASSVVGPGNTEAFF. In DNA, the CDR3 is TGTGCCAGCAGTGTGGTGGGGCCAGGGAACACTGAAGCTTTCTTT.

The V gene is TRBV7-2, the J gene TRBJ1-6; possibly TRBD1 for D (5 bases). The CDR3 has 14 amino acids. CDR1 is SGHTA and CDR2 is FQGNSA in the germline V gene. Trimming took off 1 base at V and 6 bases at J, with 7 bases between the two ends. Here the CDR3 DNA reads TGTGCCAGCAGCTTAGTGGACACTAATTCACCCCTCCACTTT. Translating it yields CASSLVDTNSPLHF. Based on the CDR3 plus reference TRBV7-2 and TRBJ1-6, the full variable domain is GAGVSQSPSNKVTEKGKDVELRCDPISGHTALYWYRQSLGQGLEFLIYFQGNSAPDKSGLPSDRFSAERTGGSVSTLTIQRTQQEDSAVYLCASSLVDTNSPLHFGNGTRLTVT.

The chain couples TRBV10-1 to TRBJ2-2; maybe TRBD2 (5 bases). From germline, CDR1 is WNHNN and CDR2 SYGVQD (reference sequence). CDR3 length: 14 amino acids. With 6 bases removed from V and 4 bases from J, the gap between germline ends came to 12 bases. This chain's CDR3 is CASRAESLTGELFF. CDR3 nucleotide sequence: TGCGCCAGCAGAGCGGAGTCCCTCACCGGGGAGCTGTTTTTT.

This chain joins TRBV10-3 and TRBJ2-7, with no clear D. Germline assignment: CDR1 ENHRY and CDR2 SYGVKD. V was shortened by 8 bases and J by 3 bases, with 14 bases between the two germline ends. The CDR3 covers 13 residues. The CDR3 is CAIPRTIFYEQYF. The DNA for the CDR3 is TGTGCCATCCCCCGTACTATATTCTACGAGCAGTACTTC.

The rearrangement uses TRBV2 and TRBJ2-5; no clear D gene. V was shortened by 1 base and J by 3 bases, with 9 bases between the two germline ends. Germline V gene sequence: CDR1 SNHLY, CDR2 FYNNEI. This CDR3 contains 14 residues. CDR3 nucleotides: TGTGCCAGCAGTGAAGGTCCACGGGAAGAGACCCAGTACTTC. Translation gives CASSEGPREETQYF.

The V and J genes are TRBV5-6 and TRBJ1-1; no definite D call. The CDR3 runs to 13 residues. Per the germline V gene, CDR1 is SGHDT and CDR2 is YYEEEE. V dropped 2 bases and J dropped 0 bases, with 5 bases sitting between them. CDR3 protein: CASSFSMNTEAFF. The CDR3 bases are TGTGCCAGCAGCTTTAGTATGAACACTGAAGCTTTCTTT.

This sequence joins TRBV23-1 and TRBJ2-7; TRBD1 matches at 7 bases. TRBV23-1 falls under the ORF class, with uncertain function. This CDR3 contains 16 residues. The junction had 8 bases not matched to a gene; V was cut back by 0 bases and J by 3 bases. CDR3 in DNA: TGCGCCAGCAGTCAATCCGACAGGGTTGGATTCTACGAGCAGTACTTC. It is translated as CASSQSDRVGFYEQYF.

The chain employs TRBV13 and TRBJ2-5, with TRBD1 matching over 8 bases. The trim removed 5 bases at V and 1 base at J, leaving 9 bases unmatched. Germline CDR1 is PRHDT and CDR2 is FYEKMQ (reference sequence). The CDR3 totals 16 residues. The CDR3 DNA is TGTGCCAGCAGCCCCGGACAGGGTCAGTTCCAAGAGACCCAGTACTTC. This sequence encodes CASSPGQGQFQETQYF.

The rearrangement uses TRBV7-9 and TRBJ1-4; a possible D gene is TRBD1 (5 bases). The CDR3 runs 14 residues. V lost 5 bases and J 4 bases, leaving 11 bases between the germline ends. The V gene's germline CDR1 is SEHNR and CDR2 FQNEAQ (reference sequence). CDR3 nucleotide sequence: TGTGCCAGCAGCCCACAGGCTCTTAATGAAAAACTGTTTTTT. Protein product: CASSPQALNEKLFF.